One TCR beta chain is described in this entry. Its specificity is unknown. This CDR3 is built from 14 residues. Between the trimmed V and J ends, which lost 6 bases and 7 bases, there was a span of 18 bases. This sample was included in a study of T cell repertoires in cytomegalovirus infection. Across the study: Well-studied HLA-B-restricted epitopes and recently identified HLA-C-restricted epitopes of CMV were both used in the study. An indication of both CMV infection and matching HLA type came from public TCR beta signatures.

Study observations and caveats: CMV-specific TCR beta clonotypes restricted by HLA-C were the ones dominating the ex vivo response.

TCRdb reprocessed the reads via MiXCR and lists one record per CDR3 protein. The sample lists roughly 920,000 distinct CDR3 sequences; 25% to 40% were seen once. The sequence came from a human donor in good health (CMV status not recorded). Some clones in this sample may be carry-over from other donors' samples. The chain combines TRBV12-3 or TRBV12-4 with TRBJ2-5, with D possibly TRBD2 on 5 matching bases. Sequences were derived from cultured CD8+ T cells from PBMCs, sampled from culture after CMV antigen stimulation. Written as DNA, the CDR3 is TGTGCCAGCAGGCCCGCCGGAGGCTGGGTGACCCAGTACTTC. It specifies CASRPAGGWVTQYF.